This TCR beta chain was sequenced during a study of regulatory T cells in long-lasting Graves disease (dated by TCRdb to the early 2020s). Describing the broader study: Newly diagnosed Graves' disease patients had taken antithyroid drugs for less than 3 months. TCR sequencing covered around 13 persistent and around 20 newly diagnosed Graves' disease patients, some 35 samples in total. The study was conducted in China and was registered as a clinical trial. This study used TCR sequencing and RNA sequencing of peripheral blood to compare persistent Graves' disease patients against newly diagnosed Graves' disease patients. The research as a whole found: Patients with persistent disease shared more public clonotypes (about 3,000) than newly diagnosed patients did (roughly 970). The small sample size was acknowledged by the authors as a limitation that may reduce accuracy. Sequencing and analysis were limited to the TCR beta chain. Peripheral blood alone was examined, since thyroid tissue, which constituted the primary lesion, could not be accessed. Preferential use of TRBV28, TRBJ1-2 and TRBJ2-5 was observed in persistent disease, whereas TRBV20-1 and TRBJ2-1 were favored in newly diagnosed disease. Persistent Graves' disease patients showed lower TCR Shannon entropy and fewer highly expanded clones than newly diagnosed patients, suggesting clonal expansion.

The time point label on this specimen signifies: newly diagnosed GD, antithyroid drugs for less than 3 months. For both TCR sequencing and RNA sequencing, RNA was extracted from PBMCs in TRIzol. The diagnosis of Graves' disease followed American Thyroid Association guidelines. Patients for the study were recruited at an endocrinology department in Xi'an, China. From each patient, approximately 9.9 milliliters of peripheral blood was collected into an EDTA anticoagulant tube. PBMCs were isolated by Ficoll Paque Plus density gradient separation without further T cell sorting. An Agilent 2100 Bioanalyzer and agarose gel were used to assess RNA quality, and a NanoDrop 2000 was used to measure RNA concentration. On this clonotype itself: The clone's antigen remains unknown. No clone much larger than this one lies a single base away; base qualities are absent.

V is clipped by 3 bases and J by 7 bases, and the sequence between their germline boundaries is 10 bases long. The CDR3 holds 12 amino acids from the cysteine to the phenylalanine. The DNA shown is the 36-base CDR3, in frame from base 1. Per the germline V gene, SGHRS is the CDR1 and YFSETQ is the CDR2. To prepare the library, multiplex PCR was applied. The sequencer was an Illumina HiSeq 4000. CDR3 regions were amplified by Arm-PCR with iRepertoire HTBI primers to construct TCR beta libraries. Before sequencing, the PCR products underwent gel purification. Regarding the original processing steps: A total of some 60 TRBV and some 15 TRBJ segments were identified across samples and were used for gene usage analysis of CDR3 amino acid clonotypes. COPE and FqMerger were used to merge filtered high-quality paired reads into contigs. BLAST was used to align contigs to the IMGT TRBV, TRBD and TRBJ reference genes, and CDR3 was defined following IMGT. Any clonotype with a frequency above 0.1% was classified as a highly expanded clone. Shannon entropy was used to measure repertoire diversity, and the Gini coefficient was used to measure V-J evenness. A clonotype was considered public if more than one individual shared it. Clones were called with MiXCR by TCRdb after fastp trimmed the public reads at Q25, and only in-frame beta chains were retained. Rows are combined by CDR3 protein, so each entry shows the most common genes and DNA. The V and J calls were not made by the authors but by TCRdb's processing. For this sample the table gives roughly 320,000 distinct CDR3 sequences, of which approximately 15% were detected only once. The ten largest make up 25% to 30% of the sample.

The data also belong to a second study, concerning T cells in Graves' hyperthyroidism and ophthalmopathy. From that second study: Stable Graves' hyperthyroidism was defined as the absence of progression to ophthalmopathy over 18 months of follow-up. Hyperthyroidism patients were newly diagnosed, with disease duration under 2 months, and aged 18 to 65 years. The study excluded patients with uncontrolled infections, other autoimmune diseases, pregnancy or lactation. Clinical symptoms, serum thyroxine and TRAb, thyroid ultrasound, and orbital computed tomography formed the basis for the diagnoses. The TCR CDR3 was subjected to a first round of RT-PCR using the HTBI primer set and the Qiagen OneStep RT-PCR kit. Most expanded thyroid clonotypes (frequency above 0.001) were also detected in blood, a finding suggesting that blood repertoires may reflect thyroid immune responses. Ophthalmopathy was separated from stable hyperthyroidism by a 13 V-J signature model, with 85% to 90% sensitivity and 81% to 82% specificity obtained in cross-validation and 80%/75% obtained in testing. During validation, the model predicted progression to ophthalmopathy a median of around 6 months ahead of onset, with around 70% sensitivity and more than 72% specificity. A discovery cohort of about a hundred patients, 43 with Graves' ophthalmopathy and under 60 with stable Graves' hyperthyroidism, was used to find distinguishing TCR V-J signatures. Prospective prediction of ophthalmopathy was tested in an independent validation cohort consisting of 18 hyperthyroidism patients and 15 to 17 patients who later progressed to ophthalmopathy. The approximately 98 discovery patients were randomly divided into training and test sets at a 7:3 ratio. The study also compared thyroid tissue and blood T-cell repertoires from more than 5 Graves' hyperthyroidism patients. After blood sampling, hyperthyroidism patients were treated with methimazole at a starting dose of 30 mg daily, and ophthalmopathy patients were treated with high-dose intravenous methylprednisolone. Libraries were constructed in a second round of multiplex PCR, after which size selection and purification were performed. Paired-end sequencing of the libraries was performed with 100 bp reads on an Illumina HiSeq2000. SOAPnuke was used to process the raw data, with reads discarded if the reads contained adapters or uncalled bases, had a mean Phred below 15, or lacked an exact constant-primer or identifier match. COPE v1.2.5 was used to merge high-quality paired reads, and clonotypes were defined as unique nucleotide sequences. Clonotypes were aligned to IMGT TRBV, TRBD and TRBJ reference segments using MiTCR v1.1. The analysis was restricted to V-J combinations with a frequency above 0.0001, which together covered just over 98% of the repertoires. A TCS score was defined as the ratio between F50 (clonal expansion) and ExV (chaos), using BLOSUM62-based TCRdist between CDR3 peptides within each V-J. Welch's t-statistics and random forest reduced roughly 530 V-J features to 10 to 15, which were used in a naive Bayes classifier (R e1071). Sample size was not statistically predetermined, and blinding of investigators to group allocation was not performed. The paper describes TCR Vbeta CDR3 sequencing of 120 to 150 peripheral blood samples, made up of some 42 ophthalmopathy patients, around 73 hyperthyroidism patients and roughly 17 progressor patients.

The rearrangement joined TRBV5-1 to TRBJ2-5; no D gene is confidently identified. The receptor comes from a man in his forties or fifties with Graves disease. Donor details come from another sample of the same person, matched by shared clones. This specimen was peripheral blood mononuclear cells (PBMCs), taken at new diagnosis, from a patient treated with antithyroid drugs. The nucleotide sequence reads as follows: TGCGCCAGCAGCTACGACGGGTCGACCCAGTACTTC. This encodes CASSYDGSTQYF.